The 27 T cell receptor beta chains below were found in one sample sequenced in a study of blood T cell repertoires in COVID-19. This table comes from immunoSEQ multiplex PCR, and its TCRdb copy is limited to in-frame clones, with some not included. Of roughly 90,000 clones listed, about 80% are singletons. The specimen sequenced was peripheral blood. The source is a woman aged 70 to 79 with acute or convalescent COVID-19.

In its sample, this clone was seen a few times. This chain joins TRBV19 and TRBJ1-5; D is perhaps TRBD1 (6 bases). The germline V gene has CDR1 LNHDA and CDR2 SQIVND (reference sequence). Trimming removed 8 bases from V and 1 base from J, with 12 bases in between. This CDR3 spans 14 amino acids. Here the CDR3 DNA reads TGTGCCAGTGAACAGGGTGCAAGCAATCAGCCCCAGCATTTT. Its translation: CASEQGASNQPQHF.

V usage is TRBV3-1 (or the pseudogene TRBV3-2) and J usage is TRBJ2-2; TRBD2 is a possible D gene (6 bases). This CDR3 contains 15 residues. Trimming took 2 bases from V and 4 from J, leaving 11 bases between them. The germline gives CDR1 LGHDT, CDR2 YNNKEL (reference sequence). This CDR3 is CASSQRTTRTGELFF. DNA of the CDR3: TGTGCCAGCAGCCAAAGGACTACACGCACCGGGGAGCTGTTTTTT.

The chain couples TRBV3-1 (or the pseudogene TRBV3-2) to TRBJ1-3; TRBD1 is a possible D gene (5 bases). From germline, CDR1 is LGHDT and CDR2 YNNKEL (reference sequence). The V end lost 0 bases, the J end lost 2 bases, and 11 bases lay between the germline ends. CDR3 length: 16 amino acids. The DNA for the CDR3 is TGTGCCAGCAGCCAAGATAGACAGTGGGCTGGAAACACCATATATTTT. Translating it yields CASSQDRQWAGNTIYF.

The J gene is TRBJ1-2, the V gene TRBV18; 12 nucleotides align to TRBD1. V was clipped by 3 bases and J by 8 bases; unmatched bases: 10. From germline, CDR1 is KGHSH and CDR2 LQKENI. CDR3 size: 16 residues. The CDR3 coding sequence is TGTGCCAGCTCACCGGCCACCGGGACAGGGGGCTGGGGCTACACCTTC. This codes for CASSPATGTGGWGYTF.

The chain uses TRBV7-3 and TRBJ1-2; D may be TRBD1 (6 bases). Germline CDR1 and CDR2: SGHTA and FQGTGA. The CDR3 covers 15 residues. V was shortened by 1 base and J by 0 bases, with 9 bases between the two germline ends. CDR3 amino acids: CASSLMAGANYGYTF. The CDR3 DNA reads TGTGCCAGCAGCTTAATGGCAGGGGCTAACTATGGCTACACCTTC.

The V gene is TRBV5-4, the J gene TRBJ1-2; D remains unclear. The CDR3 is 13 residues long. Germline V gene data show CDR1 as SGHNT and CDR2 as YYREEE (reference sequence). V was trimmed by 0 bases and J by 6 bases, leaving 9 bases between them. The CDR3 here is CASSLERRDGYTF. CDR3 bases: TGTGCCAGCAGCTTGGAGCGTCGGGATGGCTACACCTTC.

V and J are TRBV4-1 and TRBJ1-2; 8 nucleotides match TRBD1. Germline trimming cut 0 bases from V and 6 bases from J; bases unmatched to any gene: 6. CDR1 and CDR2 from the germline V gene are MGHRA and YSYEKL. The CDR3 is 15 amino acids. The CDR3 region has the DNA TGCGCCAGCAGCCAAGATAAGTGGACAGGGAATGGCTACACCTTC. As protein: CASSQDKWTGNGYTF.

CDR3 loop: CASSTSGTGFGGPQHF. In DNA form, the CDR3 reads TGTGCCAGCAGCACCTCCGGGACAGGGTTCGGTGGGCCCCAGCATTTT. This chain connects TRBV5-6 to TRBJ1-5; 9 nucleotides line up with TRBD1. The CDR3 extends over 16 amino acids. From germline, CDR1 is SGHDT and CDR2 YYEEEE. V shed 4 bases, J shed 9 bases, and the junction held 14 bases outside the gene matches.

To note about this clone: The same CDR3 also results from other DNA sequences found in this sample. This sequence joins TRBV2 and TRBJ1-2; unclear D gene. V was shortened by 3 bases and J by 2 bases, with 7 bases between the two germline ends. Germline lookup yields CDR1 SNHLY and CDR2 FYNNEI. This CDR3 is 13 amino acids long. This chain's CDR3 is CASSESVNYGYTF. The CDR3 region has the DNA TGTGCCAGCAGTGAGTCGGTAAACTATGGCTACACCTTC.

The chain has TRBV2 and TRBJ1-1, with 8 positions matching TRBD1. V shed 4 bases, J shed 6 bases, and the junction held 4 bases outside the gene matches. This CDR3 is built from 13 residues. Germline loops: CDR1 SNHLY, CDR2 FYNNEI. CDR3 sequence (DNA): TGTGCCAGCAGTGTCGGGACAGGAGCTGAAGCTTTCTTT. Translating it yields CASSVGTGAEAFF.

The CDR3 region is CASSSGGVSNYGYTF. In nucleotides, the CDR3 is TGCGCCAGCAGCTCCGGAGGAGTCTCTAACTATGGCTACACCTTC. The rearrangement uses TRBV5-1 and TRBJ1-2; no reliable D call. Germline V lookup: CDR1 SGHRS, CDR2 YFSETQ. V lost 3 bases, J lost 0 bases, and 12 bases lay in between. The CDR3 has 15 amino acids. The full variable domain, with the rest looked up from reference TRBV5-1 and TRBJ1-2, is KAGVTQTPRYLIKTRGQQVTLSCSPISGHRSVSWYQQTPGQGLQFLFEYFSETQRNKGNFPGRFSGRQFSNSRSEMNVSTLELGDSALYLCASSSGGVSNYGYTFGSGTRLTVV.

CDR3 sequence: CASSLEVRGSSYNSPLHF. The CDR3 coding sequence is TGCGCCAGCAGTTTAGAGGTGAGGGGGAGCTCCTATAATTCACCCCTCCACTTT. The V and J genes are TRBV5-1 and TRBJ1-6; D possibly corresponds to TRBD1 (6 bases). Germline values: CDR1 SGHRS, CDR2 YFSETQ. The CDR3 has 18 residues. The germline V and J ends were trimmed by 5 bases and 0 bases, with 18 bases remaining between them.

The chain is built from TRBV19 and TRBJ1-4; TRBD1 matches at 9 bases. Germline CDR1 and CDR2: LNHDA and SQIVND (reference sequence). This CDR3 comprises 15 residues. V lost 4 bases, J lost 8 bases, and 8 bases stayed unmatched. The CDR3 bases are TGTGCCAGTAGTAACCGGGACAGGGCTCGGGAAAAACTGTTTTTT. The encoded protein is CASSNRDRAREKLFF.

The chain carries TRBV6-5 and TRBJ1-1; D may be TRBD1 (6 bases). Germline loops: CDR1 MNHEY, CDR2 SVGAGI. There are 16 residues in the CDR3. Trimming pared 2 bases from V and 0 bases from J, leaving 13 bases between. In nucleotides, the CDR3 is TGTGCCAGCAGTTACCGGGACACGGCCATGAACACTGAAGCTTTCTTT. It specifies CASSYRDTAMNTEAFF.

This clone has just a few counts. The chain employs TRBV11-2 and TRBJ2-1; 7 bases align to TRBD2. Per the germline V gene, CDR1 is SGHAT and CDR2 is FQNNGV. There are 16 residues in the CDR3. J gave up 0 bases and V 5 bases, and 7 bases lay outside the gene matches. CDR3 DNA sequence: TGTGCCAGCAGCCCCGTTCGGACTAGCTCCTACAATGAGCAGTTCTTC. Its translation: CASSPVRTSSYNEQFF.

This clone turned up a few times. The V call is TRBV28, the J call TRBJ1-3; no reliable D call. The CDR3 has 12 amino acids. V dropped 7 bases and J dropped 3 bases, with 7 bases sitting between them. The germline V gene has CDR1 MDHEN and CDR2 SYDVKM. This CDR3 reads CASTGLGNTIYF. The CDR3 DNA reads as TGTGCCAGCACCGGACTTGGAAACACCATATATTTT.

The chain carries TRBV3-1 (or the pseudogene TRBV3-2) and TRBJ2-3, with 10 positions matching TRBD2. The CDR3 is 16 residues long. From germline, CDR1 is LGHDT and CDR2 YNNKEL (reference sequence). V gave up 6 bases and J gave up 4 bases; unmatched junction bases: 10. The CDR3 nucleotides read TGTGCCAGCAGTTTGAAGCGGGGGGGCATTCCAGATACGCAGTATTTT. This sequence encodes CASSLKRGGIPDTQYF.

V gene TRBV19 combines with J gene TRBJ1-5; 8 nucleotides match TRBD1. Germline CDR1 reads LNHDA; CDR2 reads SQIVND (reference sequence). The CDR3 extends over 15 amino acids. V dropped 6 bases and J dropped 0; count of bases not matched to a gene: 4. The CDR3 DNA follows: TGTGCCAGTAGCCAGGACAGGGCTAGCAATCAGCCCCAGCATTTT. It codes for CASSQDRASNQPQHF. Together with reference TRBV19 and TRBJ1-5, the CDR3 gives the full variable domain: DGGITQSPKYLFRKEGQNVTLSCEQNLNHDAMYWYRQDPGQGLRLIYYSQIVNDFQKGDIAEGYSVSREKKESFPLTVTSAQKNPTAFYLCASSQDRASNQPQHFGDGTRLSIL.

The J gene is TRBJ1-2, the V gene TRBV9; tentatively, D is TRBD1 (6 bases). CDR1 is SGDLS and CDR2 is YYNGEE in the germline V gene. Trimming removed 1 base from V and 0 bases from J, with 10 bases in between. The CDR3 spans 15 residues. The CDR3 loop reads CASSVLGAANYGYTF. Here the CDR3 DNA reads TGTGCCAGCAGCGTATTGGGGGCAGCTAACTATGGCTACACCTTC. Filled out from reference TRBV9 and TRBJ1-2, the complete variable domain reads DSGVTQTPKHLITATGQRVTLRCSPRSGDLSVYWYQQSLDQGLQFLIQYYNGEERAKGNILERFSAQQFPDLHSELNLSSLELGDSALYFCASSVLGAANYGYTFGSGTRLTVV.

This sequence joins TRBV19 and TRBJ1-2; 7 bases line up with TRBD1. Losses at the gene ends were 7 bases for V and 2 bases for J; bases not matched to a gene: 7. The germline V gene has CDR1 LNHDA and CDR2 SQIVND (reference sequence). The CDR3 consists of 14 residues. The CDR3 protein is CASTATGRNYGYTF. CDR3 in DNA: TGTGCCAGTACCGCGACAGGGCGAAACTATGGCTACACCTTC.

The chain carries TRBV2 and TRBJ1-2; 12 positions match TRBD1. The CDR3 totals 14 residues. V was pared by 6 bases and J by 6 bases, with 5 bases of the junction left unmatched. Germline lookup yields CDR1 SNHLY and CDR2 FYNNEI. The CDR3 protein is CASREGQGADGYTF. CDR3 nucleotides: TGTGCCAGCAGGGAGGGACAGGGGGCGGATGGCTACACCTTC.

This chain uses TRBV7-3 with TRBJ2-1; 7 nucleotides line up with TRBD2. The CDR3 is 15 residues long. Germline V gene sequence: CDR1 SGHTA, CDR2 FQGTGA. V was clipped by 5 bases and J by 7 bases; unmatched bases: 11. The CDR3 loop is CASSLGAGVKNEQFF. CDR3 sequence (DNA): TGTGCCAGCAGCCTAGGGGCGGGGGTGAAGAATGAGCAGTTCTTC.

V is TRBV19 and J is TRBJ1-1; 7 bases match TRBD1. This CDR3 has 15 amino acids. From germline, CDR1 is LNHDA and CDR2 SQIVND (reference sequence). Losses at the gene ends were 9 bases for V and 3 bases for J; bases not matched to a gene: 13. The chain's CDR3 is CASKKSTGVYTEAFF. CDR3 sequence (DNA): TGTGCCAGCAAAAAGTCAACAGGGGTTTACACTGAAGCTTTCTTT.

CDR3 protein: CASSLVGEGGNQPQHF. CDR3 DNA sequence: TGTGCCAGCAGCTTAGTGGGGGAGGGCGGCAATCAGCCCCAGCATTTT. The V and J genes are TRBV7-2 and TRBJ1-5, with D possibly TRBD1 on 5 matching bases. The CDR3 spans 16 residues. The germline gives CDR1 SGHTA, CDR2 FQGNSA. V was clipped by 1 base and J by 2 bases, with 12 bases between them.

The chain joins TRBV19 to TRBJ1-4; 9 nucleotides line up with TRBD1. Germline-derived CDR1 and CDR2 are LNHDA and SQIVND (reference sequence). The ends lost 5 bases at V and 0 bases at J; junction bases unmatched: 10. The CDR3 totals 18 residues. CDR3 sequence reads: CASSATQGAWSTNEKLFF. The CDR3, as DNA: TGTGCCAGTAGTGCAACACAGGGGGCTTGGTCAACTAATGAAAAACTGTTTTTT.

V gene TRBV7-3 combines with J gene TRBJ2-1; 7 nucleotides align to TRBD1. After removal of 5 bases from V and 1 base from J, the junction contained 5 bases not matched to a gene. The CDR3 consists of 15 residues. The germline V gene has CDR1 SGHTA and CDR2 FQGTGA. CDR3: CASSPVGQSYNEQFF. The CDR3 DNA is TGTGCCAGCAGCCCAGTGGGACAGTCCTACAATGAGCAGTTCTTC.

The chain joins TRBV7-8 to TRBJ1-1; D remains ambiguous. Germline CDR1 reads SGHVS; CDR2 reads FQNEAQ. V was shortened by 8 bases and J by 2 bases, with 12 bases between the two germline ends. This CDR3 has 13 amino acids. In DNA form, the CDR3 reads TGTGCCAGCTCCTTCTCACTAAACACTGAAGCTTTCTTT. The encoded protein is CASSFSLNTEAFF. The full variable domain, rest sourced from reference TRBV7-8 and TRBJ1-1, is GAGVSQSPRYKVAKRGQDVALRCDPISGHVSLFWYQQALGQGPEFLTYFQNEAQLDKSGLPSDRFFAERPEGSVSTLKIQRTQQEDSAVYLCASSFSLNTEAFFGQGTRLTVV.